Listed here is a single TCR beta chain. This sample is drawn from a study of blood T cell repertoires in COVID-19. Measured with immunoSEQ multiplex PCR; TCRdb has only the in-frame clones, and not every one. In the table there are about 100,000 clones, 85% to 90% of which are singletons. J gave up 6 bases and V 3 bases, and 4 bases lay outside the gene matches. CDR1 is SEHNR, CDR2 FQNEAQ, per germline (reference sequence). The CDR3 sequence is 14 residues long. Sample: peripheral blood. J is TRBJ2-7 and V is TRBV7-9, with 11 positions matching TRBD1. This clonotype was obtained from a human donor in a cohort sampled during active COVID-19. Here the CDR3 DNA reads TGTGCCAGCAGCTTCGGACAGGGGGCGGCCGAGCAGTACTTC. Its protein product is CASSFGQGAAEQYF.